This TCR beta chain was observed in a study of shared clonotypes between healthy human individuals. Whole-study findings and limits: Of the naive CD4 clonotypes, approximately 5% were shared across a few donors.

Per the germline V gene, CDR1 is LGHNA and CDR2 is YSLEER. CDR3 length equals 14 residues. The germline V and J ends were trimmed by 0 bases and 9 bases, with 14 bases remaining between them. Each subset's genomic DNA was split evenly across several immunoSEQ plates. Original handling: ImmunoSEQ yielded junction-only sequences lacking quality scores, so filtering differed. Measured with immunoSEQ multiplex PCR; TCRdb has only the in-frame clones, and not every one. Clonal size and the V and J genes are those of that table, whereas D and trimming came from the DNA. The data show 2 million to 3 million clones, with 85% to 95% seen just once and over 0.12% held by the top ten. In the CD4+ fraction, cells were divided into CD45RA+ naive and CD45RA-negative memory subsets. As regards this clone: Its antigen remains unidentified.

The sequence was obtained from a man aged 18 to 29 in good health. The chain is built from TRBV4-3 and TRBJ2-5, with a tentative D call TRBD1 (5 bases). Sample: naive CD4+ T cells sorted from blood. Indicated subset: CD45RA+ positively selected. CDR3 coding DNA: TGCGCCAGCAGCCAAGATGCCAGGGCATGGGCCCAGTACTTC. It translates to CASSQDARAWAQYF.